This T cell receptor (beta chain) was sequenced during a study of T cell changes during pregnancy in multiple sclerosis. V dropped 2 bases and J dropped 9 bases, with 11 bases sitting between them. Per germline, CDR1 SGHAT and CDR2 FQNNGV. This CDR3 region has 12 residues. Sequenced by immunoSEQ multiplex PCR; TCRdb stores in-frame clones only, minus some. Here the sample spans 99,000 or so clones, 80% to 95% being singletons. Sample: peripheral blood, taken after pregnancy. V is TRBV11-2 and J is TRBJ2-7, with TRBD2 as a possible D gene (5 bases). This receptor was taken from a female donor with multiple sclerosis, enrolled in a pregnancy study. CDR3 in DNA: TGTGCCAGCAGCTTACCCGGGATGGGGCAGTACTTC. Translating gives CASSLPGMGQYF.